What follows describes a single T cell receptor (beta chain). Produced via immunoSEQ multiplex PCR; TCRdb's table is partial and in-frame only. In the table there are tens of thousands of clones, roughly 85% of which are singletons. This sample is drawn from a study of OX40 agonist ivuxolimab in advanced cancers. Sequencing was performed on CD4+ or CD8+ T cells sorted from blood, taken in a trial of the OX40 agonist ivuxolimab. This TCR was recovered from an adult with an advanced solid tumor such as melanoma, head and neck, liver or kidney cancer.

CDR3 sequence reads: CASKQGGVNTEAFF. CDR3 in DNA: TGTGCCAGTAAGCAGGGAGGGGTGAACACTGAAGCTTTCTTT. The chain couples TRBV19 to TRBJ1-1; possible D gene TRBD1, 5 bases. The CDR3 runs 14 residues. Germline V gene lookup returns CDR1 LNHDA and CDR2 SQIVND (reference sequence). Trimming removed 7 bases at V and 0 bases at J, with 12 bases between.